The rows below give T cell receptor beta chains drawn from one sample of a study of graft-versus-host responses after intestinal transplantation. These receptors' antigens are unknown. Clones were sequenced by immunoSEQ multiplex PCR, and TCRdb holds only the in-frame ones, with some missing. The table shows 80,000 to 100,000 clones, with roughly 88% occurring only once. Sequencing was performed on unstimulated CD4+ T cells sorted from spleen or lymph node cells, taken before intestinal transplant. These receptors were collected from a human donor who received an intestinal transplant. The CDR3 runs from the conserved cysteine through the conserved F or W. Each record gives: clone size, V gene, D gene, J gene, CDR3 protein, CDR3 DNA. D genes are given only for firm matches. Clone size, where shown, is once, few, many, or a class for clones that have expanded.

.	TRBV6-6	TRBD2	TRBJ2-1	CASSYSGSGGYNEQFF	TGTGCCAGCAGTTACTCGGGTAGCGGGGGCTACAATGAGCAGTTCTTC
.	TRBV7-2	.	TRBJ1-2	CASSPAPVANYGYTF	TGTGCCAGCAGCCCCGCCCCCGTAGCTAACTATGGCTACACCTTC
.	TRBV6-1	.	TRBJ1-2	CASSPPGVSYTF	TGTGCCAGCAGTCCCCCGGGGGTAAGCTACACCTTC
.	TRBV19	TRBD1	TRBJ1-2	CASRSERDRHYGYTF	TGTGCCAGTAGGAGCGAAAGGGACAGACACTATGGCTACACCTTC
few	TRBV5-4	.	TRBJ1-1	CASSPKNTEAFF	TGTGCCAGCAGCCCAAAGAACACTGAAGCTTTCTTT
.	TRBV6-1	TRBD1	TRBJ1-3	CASPGTGISGNTIYF	TGTGCCAGTCCCGGGACAGGGATCTCTGGAAACACCATATATTTT
.	TRBV6-5	.	TRBJ1-1	CASSYSSGGHTEAFF	TGTGCCAGCAGTTACTCCTCGGGGGGCCACACTGAAGCTTTCTTT
.	TRBV5-1	.	TRBJ2-7	CASSLWAGSTYEQYF	TGCGCCAGCAGCTTGTGGGCAGGGTCTACCTACGAGCAGTACTTC
.	TRBV19	TRBD1	TRBJ1-5	CASSSRDRGVGQPQHF	TGTGCCAGTAGTAGCCGGGACAGGGGAGTGGGTCAGCCCCAGCATTTT
once	TRBV2	.	TRBJ2-3	CASMRDSSTDTQYF	TGTGCCAGCATGAGGGATTCTAGCACAGATACGCAGTATTTT
once	TRBV9	.	TRBJ1-2	CASSVQGWGYTF	TGTGCCAGCAGCGTACAGGGCTGGGGCTACACCTTC
.	TRBV18	TRBD1	TRBJ2-2	CASSLTGGVTGELFF	TGTGCCAGCTCACTGACAGGGGGCGTCACCGGGGAGCTGTTTTTT
few	TRBV6-5	TRBD1	TRBJ2-7	CASSYRTGAYEQYF	TGTGCCAGCAGTTACAGGACAGGGGCTTACGAGCAGTACTTC
.	TRBV6-1	TRBD1	TRBJ1-5	CASSVLGTVGSASAGSQHF	TGTGCCAGCAGTGTTTTGGGGACAGTCGGATCAGCTTCAGCAGGGTCCCAGCATTTT
.	TRBV5-1	TRBD2	TRBJ2-5	CASSLVLAGAQETQYF	TGCGCCAGCAGCTTGGTGCTAGCGGGAGCTCAAGAGACCCAGTACTTC
.	TRBV5-6	.	TRBJ1-5	CASSSRGLSNQPQHF	TGTGCCAGCAGCTCCCGGGGGTTGAGCAATCAGCCCCAGCATTTT
.	TRBV11-2	TRBD1	TRBJ1-2	CASSLTGEDGYTF	TGTGCCAGCAGCTTAACAGGGGAGGATGGCTACACCTTC
once	TRBV9	.	TRBJ2-3	CASSAYTDTQYF	TGTGCCAGCAGCGCCTACACAGATACGCAGTATTTT
.	TRBV5-1	.	TRBJ2-5	CASSLGGRGETQYF	TGCGCCAGCAGCTTGGGAGGTCGGGGGGAGACCCAGTACTTC
.	TRBV5-5	.	TRBJ1-6	CASSLAKSSYNSPLHF	TGTGCCAGCAGCTTGGCCAAGAGCTCCTATAATTCACCCCTCCACTTT
.	TRBV4-2	TRBD2	TRBJ2-2	CASSHSGVNTGELFF	TGTGCCAGCAGCCATAGCGGGGTAAACACCGGGGAGCTGTTTTTT
.	TRBV6-6	.	TRBJ1-4	CASSLSGGLTGLFF	TGTGCCAGCTCTCTCTCGGGGGGACTGACAGGACTGTTTTTT
.	TRBV6-1	.	TRBJ1-1	CASRRTANTEAFF	TGTGCCAGCCGGCGGACAGCGAACACTGAAGCTTTCTTT
.	TRBV18	.	TRBJ2-2	CASSPSAVAGTGELFF	TGTGCCAGCTCACCATCGGCCGTGGCGGGCACCGGGGAGCTGTTTTTT
.	TRBV19	TRBD1	TRBJ1-2	CASSSTGAINYGYTF	TGTGCCAGTAGTTCTACAGGGGCCATTAACTATGGCTACACCTTC
.	TRBV6-5	.	TRBJ2-1	CASSPSPEPYNEQFF	TGTGCCAGCAGCCCGAGCCCCGAGCCCTACAATGAGCAGTTCTTC
.	TRBV14	.	TRBJ1-3	CASSQSGNTIYF	TGTGCCAGCAGCCAATCGGGAAACACCATATATTTT
.	TRBV2	TRBD1	TRBJ2-7	CATGQGAYEQYF	TGTGCCACCGGACAGGGGGCTTACGAGCAGTACTTC
.	TRBV7-3	.	TRBJ2-1	CASSSRGASYNEQFF	TGTGCCAGCAGCTCCCGGGGAGCATCCTACAATGAGCAGTTCTTC
.	TRBV9	.	TRBJ1-2	CASSVTQHPRGYGYTF	TGTGCCAGCAGCGTAACCCAACACCCTAGGGGCTATGGCTACACCTTC
.	TRBV10-3	.	TRBJ2-3	CAARGLGTQYF	TGTGCCGCCCGGGGACTTGGTACGCAGTATTTT
.	TRBV5-1	TRBD1	TRBJ1-5	CASSFGSRGTGQPQHF	TGCGCCAGCAGCTTTGGGTCCAGGGGGACGGGGCAGCCCCAGCATTTT
.	TRBV5-1	TRBD1	TRBJ1-2	CASRESRGQGFPVDGYTF	TGCGCCAGCAGGGAGTCTCGGGGACAGGGGTTTCCAGTCGATGGCTACACCTTC
.	TRBV9	.	TRBJ1-3	CASSSGVGYGNTIYF	TGTGCCAGCAGCTCAGGGGTAGGGTATGGAAACACCATATATTTT
.	TRBV6-1	.	TRBJ1-5	CASSGGTNSNQPQHF	TGTGCCAGCAGCGGGGGGACAAATAGCAATCAGCCCCAGCATTTT
.	TRBV11-2	TRBD1	TRBJ2-1	CASSLGRGTGSYNEQFF	TGTGCCAGCAGCTTAGGCCGTGGGACAGGGAGCTACAATGAGCAGTTCTTC
once	TRBV10-3	TRBD1	TRBJ2-3	CAITGTETAGTQYF	TGTGCCATCACCGGGACAGAGACTGCCGGTACGCAGTATTTT
.	TRBV6-5	.	TRBJ2-7	CASLSSENYEQYF	TGTGCCAGCCTCTCATCTGAGAACTACGAGCAGTACTTC
.	TRBV5-1	.	TRBJ2-3	CASSLQGPNTDTQYF	TGCGCCAGCAGCTTGCAGGGGCCGAACACAGATACGCAGTATTTT
.	TRBV5-4	.	TRBJ1-6	CASSPTRSYNSPLHF	TGTGCCAGCAGCCCCACGCGCTCCTATAATTCACCCCTCCACTTT
.	TRBV27	TRBD1	TRBJ2-7	CASSLQRQGLSEQYF	TGTGCCAGCAGTTTACAAAGACAGGGTCTCTCTGAGCAGTACTTC
.	TRBV2	TRBD1	TRBJ1-1	CASPGTGGTEAFF	TGTGCCAGCCCAGGGACAGGGGGCACTGAAGCTTTCTTT
few	TRBV6-5	TRBD1	TRBJ1-5	CASSPRQGGQPQHF	TGTGCCAGCAGCCCTAGACAGGGCGGCCAGCCCCAGCATTTT
.	TRBV7-8	.	TRBJ2-7	CASSPRLVVYEQYF	TGTGCCAGCAGCCCGAGACTAGTAGTCTACGAGCAGTACTTC
.	TRBV19	.	TRBJ1-2	CASRVSSAGYTF	TGTGCCAGCCGCGTGTCAAGTGCGGGCTACACCTTC
few	TRBV10-3	.	TRBJ2-7	CAVGNYEQYF	TGTGCCGTCGGGAACTACGAGCAGTACTTC
few	TRBV6-5	.	TRBJ2-7	CASRQGQSSYEQYF	TGTGCCAGCAGACAAGGACAGAGCTCCTACGAGCAGTACTTC
.	TRBV5-1	.	TRBJ2-2	CASTDQGGTNTGELFF	TGCGCCAGCACGGACCAGGGGGGCACTAACACCGGGGAGCTGTTTTTT
.	TRBV7-3	.	TRBJ1-1	CASSFADVAEAFF	TGTGCCAGCAGCTTCGCGGATGTCGCTGAAGCTTTCTTT
.	TRBV6-5	.	TRBJ2-7	CASSYERSYEQYF	TGTGCCAGCAGTTATGAGAGGTCCTACGAGCAGTACTTC
once	TRBV5-1	.	TRBJ2-3	CASSFSPSSTDTQYF	TGCGCCAGCAGCTTTTCTCCTAGTAGCACAGATACGCAGTATTTT
.	TRBV20-1	.	TRBJ2-7	CSASRLSQQYF	TGCAGTGCTTCCCGTCTATCGCAGCAGTACTTC
.	TRBV6-5	TRBD1	TRBJ1-1	CASTPTGGITEAFF	TGTGCCAGCACACCTACAGGGGGTATAACTGAAGCTTTCTTT